This note documents a single T cell receptor (beta chain) sequence. 60 Vbeta and 13 Jbeta primers were used in PCR. TCRdb's copy holds only in-frame clones and misses some; the assay was immunoSEQ multiplex PCR. Of some 76,000 clones listed, 72% are singletons. The record originates from a study of cytomegalovirus exposure and HLA in healthy donors. Per the germline V gene, CDR1 is LNHDA and CDR2 is SQIVND (reference sequence). V shed 3 bases, J shed 2 bases, and the junction held 6 bases outside the gene matches. This CDR3 region has 17 residues. This clonotype was obtained from a man aged 60-69 years in good health and CMV-seropositive. The chain is built from TRBV19 and TRBJ2-1; 11 nucleotides line up with TRBD2. Sequencing used PBMCs. The CDR3 is CASSISGTSGAYNEQFF. CDR3 DNA sequence: TGTGCCAGTAGTATTTCCGGGACTAGCGGAGCCTACAATGAGCAGTTCTTC. Supplemented by reference TRBV19 and TRBJ2-1, the full variable domain reads DGGITQSPKYLFRKEGQNVTLSCEQNLNHDAMYWYRQDPGQGLRLIYYSQIVNDFQKGDIAEGYSVSREKKESFPLTVTSAQKNPTAFYLCASSISGTSGAYNEQFFGPGTRLTVL.